The 18 T cell receptor beta chains listed next were all sequenced from one sample in a study of control samples from healthy donors and cancer patients. TCRdb keeps only in-frame clones here, not all; method: immunoSEQ multiplex PCR. This table holds 70,000 or so clones, 94% found once. The sequenced material came from blood. These receptors were collected from a woman in her thirties or forties in good health.

The CDR3 spells CASSFRTSGVNTEAFF. The CDR3 nucleotides are TGTGCCAGCAGCTTCCGGACAAGTGGGGTTAACACTGAAGCTTTCTTT. The genes are TRBV7-2 and TRBJ1-1; possible D gene TRBD1, 5 bases. V was trimmed by 3 bases and J by 2 bases, leaving 16 bases between them. CDR1 is SGHTA and CDR2 is FQGNSA in the germline V gene. This CDR3 region has 16 residues.

V and J are TRBV29-1 and TRBJ1-2, with TRBD1 as a possible D gene (5 bases). Germline V gene sequence: CDR1 SQVTM, CDR2 ANQGSEA. Between the trimmed V and J ends, which lost 4 bases and 8 bases, there was a span of 14 bases. CDR3 length equals 12 residues. The CDR3 nucleotides are TGCAGCGTTGTACAGCAGGGTGGCGGCTACACCTTC. Amino acids: CSVVQQGGGYTF. The full variable domain, in which reference TRBV29-1 and TRBJ1-2 provide the parts outside the CDR3, is SAVISQKPSRDICQRGTSLTIQCQVDSQVTMMFWYRQQPGQSLTLIATANQGSEATYESGFVIDKFPISRPNLTFSTLTVSNMSPEDSSIYLCSVVQQGGGYTFGSGTRLTVV.

The chain has TRBV27 and TRBJ1-3, with D tentatively TRBD1 (6 bases). Germline V gives CDR1 MNHEY, CDR2 SMNVEV (reference sequence). The CDR3 runs to 13 residues. Trimming shortened V by 6 bases and J by 7 bases, and 13 bases separated the two germline ends. CDR3: CASSGQTGNTIYF. As DNA, the CDR3 is TGTGCCAGCAGCGGACAGACGGGGAACACCATATATTTT.

V usage is TRBV3-1 (or the pseudogene TRBV3-2) and J usage is TRBJ1-3; possibly TRBD1 for D (5 bases). The V end lost 3 bases, the J end lost 15 bases, and 15 bases lay between the germline ends. Germline V lookup: CDR1 LGHDT, CDR2 YNNKEL (reference sequence). The CDR3 loop spans 12 amino acids. The CDR3 loop reads CASSQEGRVEYF. CDR3 coding DNA: TGTGCCAGCAGCCAGGAGGGGCGCGTCGAATATTTT.

This CDR3 is CASSLEGESYNEQFF. The CDR3, as DNA: TGCGCCAGCAGCTTGGAGGGAGAGTCCTACAATGAGCAGTTCTTC. The rearrangement links TRBV5-1 to TRBJ2-1, with TRBD2 as a possible D gene (5 bases). CDR3 length equals 15 residues. The germline V and J ends were trimmed by 0 bases and 1 base, with 8 bases remaining between them. Germline V CDR1 and CDR2: SGHRS, YFSETQ. Combining the CDR3 with reference TRBV5-1 and TRBJ2-1 gives the whole variable domain KAGVTQTPRYLIKTRGQQVTLSCSPISGHRSVSWYQQTPGQGLQFLFEYFSETQRNKGNFPGRFSGRQFSNSRSEMNVSTLELGDSALYLCASSLEGESYNEQFFGPGTRLTVL.

V is TRBV10-2 and J is TRBJ1-5; D unresolved. The CDR3 consists of 13 residues. Trimming pared 4 bases from V and 7 bases from J, leaving 11 bases between. Germline assignment: CDR1 WSHSY and CDR2 SAAADI. CDR3 protein: CASSGGFGQPQHF. CDR3 sequence (DNA): TGCGCCAGCAGTGGGGGTTTCGGCCAGCCCCAGCATTTT.

The chain employs TRBV24-1 and TRBJ2-1; 12 positions match TRBD2. CDR3 length: 16 amino acids. CDR1 is KGHDR, CDR2 SFDVKD, per germline. V was pared by 4 bases and J by 9 bases, with 9 bases of the junction left unmatched. Here the CDR3 DNA reads TGTGCCACCAGTGACCGACTAGCGGGGGCCTCGGGTGAGCAGTTCTTC. This sequence encodes CATSDRLAGASGEQFF.

The chain carries TRBV5-6 and TRBJ2-3, with D tentatively TRBD2 (6 bases). CDR1 is SGHDT, CDR2 YYEEEE, per germline. V was cut by 3 bases and J by 2 bases, with 13 bases left in between. CDR3 size: 15 residues. CDR3 bases: TGTGCCAGCAGCTGGGGACGGGGGTACACAGATACGCAGTATTTT. This sequence encodes CASSWGRGYTDTQYF.

The chain has TRBV12-3 or TRBV12-4 and TRBJ1-1; 7 bases are shared with TRBD1. The CDR3 is made up of 13 amino acids. The V gene end was trimmed by 9 bases and the J gene end by 6 bases; junction bases not matched to a gene: 10. DNA of the CDR3: TGTGCCAGTAGGATCCCAGGGGGACCTGAAGCTTTCTTT. Protein: CASRIPGGPEAFF.

The V call is TRBV3-1 (or the pseudogene TRBV3-2), the J call TRBJ1-2; 7 bases are shared with TRBD1. The CDR3 spans 13 residues. The V gene end was trimmed by 6 bases and the J gene end by 4 bases; junction bases not matched to a gene: 5. Germline-derived CDR1 and CDR2 are LGHDT and YNNKEL (reference sequence). DNA of the CDR3: TGTGCCAGCAGGTCGACAGGGTCCTATGGCTACACCTTC. Protein: CASRSTGSYGYTF.

The chain combines TRBV6-2 or TRBV6-3 with TRBJ1-2; D not certain. The V end was cut by 2 bases, the J end by 0 bases, with 10 bases between. CDR1 is MNHEY and CDR2 is SVGEGT in the germline V gene. This CDR3 comprises 15 residues. This chain's CDR3 is CASSYDYEANYGYTF. Written as DNA, the CDR3 is TGTGCCAGCAGTTACGACTATGAAGCTAACTATGGCTACACCTTC.

The chain has TRBV11-1 and TRBJ2-5; D ambiguous. Trimming cost V 3 bases and J 1 base, with 9 bases left between them. The CDR3 covers 14 residues. Germline V lookup: CDR1 SGHAT, CDR2 FQDESV (reference sequence). In DNA, the CDR3 is TGTGCCAGCAGCTTGGGCTGGCTCCAAGAGACCCAGTACTTC. Protein product: CASSLGWLQETQYF.

The chain joins TRBV7-2 to TRBJ2-7; the match to TRBD2 covers 14 bases. Germline loops: CDR1 SGHTA, CDR2 FQGNSA. The CDR3 contains 16 residues. V shed 5 bases and J 6 bases; nucleotides not matched to a gene: 9. CDR3 DNA sequence: TGTGCCAGCAGCGACGGACTAGCGGGGGGATGGGGCGAGCAGTACTTC. Protein sequence: CASSDGLAGGWGEQYF.

V and J are TRBV14 and TRBJ1-4; D unclear. CDR3 length equals 14 residues. Trimming pared 1 base from V and 8 bases from J, leaving 11 bases between. Germline CDR1 is SGHDN and CDR2 is FVKESK. The CDR3 spells CASSQGRTVEKLFF. CDR3 bases: TGTGCCAGCAGCCAAGGGCGTACTGTAGAAAAACTGTTTTTT.

This clone was detected a few times. CDR3 region: CAGTSGNTYEQYF. As DNA, the CDR3 is TGTGCCGGAACTAGCGGGAATACCTACGAGCAGTACTTC. The chain uses TRBV7-9 and TRBJ2-7; 10 bases are a match to TRBD2. This CDR3 comprises 13 residues. Germline trimming cut 11 bases from V and 2 bases from J; bases unmatched to any gene: 6. In germline, CDR1 is SEHNR, CDR2 FQNEAQ (reference sequence).

The rearrangement links TRBV19 to TRBJ2-1, with TRBD2 as a possible D gene (6 bases). CDR3 length equals 14 residues. Germline V lookup: CDR1 LNHDA, CDR2 SQIVND (reference sequence). The germline V and J ends were trimmed by 7 bases and 0 bases, with 10 bases remaining between them. The CDR3 region is CASNGGVSYNEQFF. CDR3 in DNA: TGTGCCAGTAACGGCGGGGTCTCCTACAATGAGCAGTTCTTC.

The chain carries TRBV19 and TRBJ1-3; 8 bases fit TRBD1. The trim removed 11 bases at V and 0 bases at J, leaving 9 bases unmatched. The germline V gene encodes CDR1 LNHDA and CDR2 SQIVND (reference sequence). The CDR3 runs to 15 residues. The CDR3 bases are TGTGCCTGCGGACAGGGCGGACGCTCTGGAAACACCATATATTTT. Its protein is CACGQGGRSGNTIYF. Complete variable domain (other parts from reference TRBV19 and TRBJ1-3): DGGITQSPKYLFRKEGQNVTLSCEQNLNHDAMYWYRQDPGQGLRLIYYSQIVNDFQKGDIAEGYSVSREKKESFPLTVTSAQKNPTAFYLCACGQGGRSGNTIYFGEGSWLTVV.

The J gene is TRBJ2-5, the V gene TRBV7-8; 9 nucleotides align to TRBD1. Germline V gene lookup returns CDR1 SGHVS and CDR2 FQNEAQ. This CDR3 has 16 residues. Trimming removed 4 bases from V and 5 bases from J; junction bases left unmatched: 11. In DNA form, the CDR3 reads TGTGCCAGCAGCTCAAAAGCGGGACAGGGAGCGGAGACCCAGTACTTC. This codes for CASSSKAGQGAETQYF.